This T cell receptor beta chain derives from a study of post-analysis software for immune sequencing data. On the study more broadly: Recorded disease courses covered relapsing-remitting, secondary progressive and progressive-relapsing multiple sclerosis. Some patients had no subtype annotation. Study-level points and caveats: When compared against controls, multiple sclerosis patients showed significantly lower normalized Chao1 diversity. Elevated frequency relative to controls characterized a handful of TRBV segments in patients, TRBV5-6, TRBV5-1 and TRBV20-1 among them.

In regard to this clonotype: What it binds is not known.

Unique molecular identifiers were built into the TCR beta cDNA libraries. Starting from approximately 1 to 10 million T cells, the study yielded about 500,000 cDNA molecules. TCRdb reanalysed the PCR reads using MiXCR and keeps one entry per CDR3 protein. The data show hundreds of thousands of distinct CDR3 sequences, with 25% to 30% seen just once and roughly 0.54% held by the top ten. CDR1 is ENHRY, CDR2 SYGVKD, per germline. Trimming took off 1 base at V and 0 bases at J, with 4 bases between the two ends. The CDR3 is 15 residues long. The sequenced sample was blood. The V gene is TRBV10-3, the J gene TRBJ2-6; D is undetermined. The sequence came from a girl under 18 with multiple sclerosis. This CDR3 reads CAISEYNSGANVLTF. The CDR3 nucleotides are TGTGCCATCAGTGAGTACAACTCTGGGGCCAACGTCCTGACTTTC.